The 20 T cell receptor beta chains in this list originate from one sample, sequenced in a study of OX40 agonist ivuxolimab in advanced cancers. The protocol was immunoSEQ multiplex PCR, while the TCRdb copy is restricted to in-frame clones and leaves out a portion. The data hold just under 65,000 clones, with less than 95% observed a single time. The source material was CD4+ or CD8+ T cells sorted from blood, sampled in a trial of the OX40 agonist ivuxolimab. The receptors derive from an adult with an advanced solid tumor such as melanoma, head and neck, liver or kidney cancer.

The chain carries TRBV7-2 and TRBJ2-5; D gene uncertain. CDR3 length: 12 amino acids. Trimming took off 3 bases at V and 4 bases at J, with 6 bases between the two ends. Germline V gene sequence: CDR1 SGHTA, CDR2 FQGNSA. CDR3: CASSLFRETQYF. CDR3 nucleotide sequence: TGTGCCAGCAGCTTGTTCCGAGAGACCCAGTACTTC.

This rearrangement joins TRBV7-9 to TRBJ1-2, with D uncertain. The germline gives CDR1 SEHNR, CDR2 FQNEAQ (reference sequence). Trimming pared 1 base from V and 0 bases from J, leaving 9 bases between. The CDR3 is made up of 15 amino acids. CDR3 loop: CASSLGHIANYGYTF. The DNA of the CDR3 is TGTGCCAGCAGCTTAGGACACATCGCTAACTATGGCTACACCTTC.

V gene TRBV4-1 combines with J gene TRBJ1-1, with 9 bases lining up with TRBD1. Per the germline V gene, CDR1 is MGHRA and CDR2 is YSYEKL. CDR3 length equals 16 residues. The trim removed 4 bases at V and 5 bases at J, leaving 11 bases unmatched. CDR3 sequence (DNA): TGCGCCAGCAGCCCCGAGGGGGACAGGGTAGGGACTGAAGCTTTCTTT. This translates into CASSPEGDRVGTEAFF.

The chain's CDR3 is CAWSGAAVYYNEQFF. The CDR3 nucleotides are TGTGCCTGGAGTGGGGCAGCCGTTTACTACAATGAGCAGTTCTTC. The chain employs TRBV30 and TRBJ2-1; no clear D. V was clipped by 1 base and J by 3 bases, with 13 bases between them. From germline, CDR1 is GTSNPN and CDR2 SVGIG (reference sequence). This CDR3 has 15 amino acids.

This chain uses TRBV6-5 with TRBJ2-4, with 15 nucleotides matching TRBD2. V dropped 4 bases and J dropped 8; count of bases not matched to a gene: 6. The CDR3 has 16 amino acids. Germline lookup yields CDR1 MNHEY and CDR2 SVGAGI. CDR3 sequence (DNA): TGTGCCAGCAGTTCCGGGACTAGCGGGAGGTGGTACATTCAGTACTTC. Translation gives CASSSGTSGRWYIQYF.

This chain joins TRBV28 and TRBJ2-2; no definite D call. The length of the CDR3 is 15 residues. The V gene lost 5 bases and the J gene lost 4 bases, with 14 bases spanning the gap. Germline V lookup: CDR1 MDHEN, CDR2 SYDVKM. CDR3 loop: CASSPPRMGTGELFF. The CDR3 nucleotides read TGTGCCAGCAGTCCCCCGCGGATGGGCACCGGGGAGCTGTTTTTT.

V and J are TRBV9 and TRBJ2-1; D unresolved. The CDR3 runs 14 residues. The germline V gene has CDR1 SGDLS and CDR2 YYNGEE. Trimming removed 3 bases at V and 6 bases at J, with 13 bases between. This chain's CDR3 is CASSAPGYGNEQFF. The CDR3 nucleotides are TGTGCCAGCAGCGCACCGGGCTACGGCAATGAGCAGTTCTTC.

The gene calls are TRBV28 and TRBJ1-1; D call uncertain. CDR1 and CDR2 from the germline V gene are MDHEN and SYDVKM. The CDR3 is 13 amino acids. V shed 7 bases and J shed 6 bases, with 15 bases lying between them. CDR3 nucleotide sequence: TGTGCCAGCACCTCGTGGTCTGGGCCTGAAGCTTTCTTT. Protein sequence: CASTSWSGPEAFF.

The chain carries TRBV6-6 and TRBJ2-1; D possibly corresponds to TRBD1 (6 bases). Per the germline V gene, CDR1 is MNHNY and CDR2 is SVGAGI (reference sequence). Trimming left V 5 bases short and J 0 bases short, with 11 bases between. CDR3 length equals 15 residues. The CDR3 coding sequence is TGTGCCAGCAGTAGGGACACAATCTCCTACAATGAGCAGTTCTTC. It encodes CASSRDTISYNEQFF.

The rearrangement joins TRBV9 to TRBJ2-1, with 7 bases that match TRBD2. There are 17 residues in the CDR3. Trimming took 0 bases from V and 1 from J; bases not matched to a gene: 7. The germline CDR1 and CDR2 sequences are SGDLS and YYNGEE. Here the CDR3 reads CASSVVSGRLSYNEQFF. The DNA for the CDR3 is TGTGCCAGCAGCGTAGTTAGCGGGCGGTTGTCCTACAATGAGCAGTTCTTC.

This clone has a single count. The chain employs TRBV6-4 and TRBJ2-1, with D possibly TRBD2 on 5 matching bases. V was cut by 3 bases and J by 15 bases, with 18 bases left in between. Germline V gene sequence: CDR1 MRHNA, CDR2 SNTAGT. The CDR3 loop spans 13 amino acids. The CDR3 region is CASSEGFPGSLFF. The CDR3 bases are TGTGCCAGCAGTGAGGGGTTCCCGGGATCGCTGTTCTTC.

This sequence joins TRBV19 and TRBJ1-5; D perhaps matches TRBD1 (6 bases). The CDR3 extends over 13 amino acids. V dropped 8 bases and J dropped 3 bases, with 11 bases sitting between them. Germline assignment: CDR1 LNHDA and CDR2 SQIVND (reference sequence). The CDR3 DNA sequence: TGTGCCAGTGCCGACAGGCTCAATCAGCCCCAGCATTTT. This encodes CASADRLNQPQHF. The variable domain in full, with the rest retrieved from reference TRBV19 and TRBJ1-5, is DGGITQSPKYLFRKEGQNVTLSCEQNLNHDAMYWYRQDPGQGLRLIYYSQIVNDFQKGDIAEGYSVSREKKESFPLTVTSAQKNPTAFYLCASADRLNQPQHFGDGTRLSIL.

CDR3 bases: TGTGCCAGCAGTTTCAGTTATCGCGGGATGACTTACGAGCAGTACTTC. It specifies CASSFSYRGMTYEQYF. This chain uses TRBV28 with TRBJ2-7; TRBD2 is a possible D gene (6 bases). The germline CDR1 and CDR2 sequences are MDHEN and SYDVKM. The CDR3 length is 16 residues. The V and J ends lost 3 bases and 4 bases respectively, with 19 bases between them. Complete variable domain (other parts from reference TRBV28 and TRBJ2-7): DVKVTQSSRYLVKRTGEKVFLECVQDMDHENMFWYRQDPGLGLRLIYFSYDVKMKEKGDIPEGYSVSREKKERFSLILESASTNQTSMYLCASSFSYRGMTYEQYFGPGTRLTVT.

V gene TRBV28 combines with J gene TRBJ2-5; D unclear. The CDR3 length is 13 residues. Per the germline V gene, CDR1 is MDHEN and CDR2 is SYDVKM. Trimming took 4 bases from V and 5 from J, leaving 11 bases between them. CDR3: CASSSVPRETQYF. The CDR3 DNA follows: TGTGCCAGCAGTTCCGTACCCAGGGAGACCCAGTACTTC.

This rearrangement joins TRBV5-1 to TRBJ2-1; D might be TRBD2 (6 bases). V dropped 4 bases and J dropped 0 bases, with 11 bases sitting between them. The CDR3 extends over 15 amino acids. CDR1 and CDR2 (germline): SGHRS, YFSETQ. The CDR3, as DNA: TGCGCCAGCAGCGGGGAGGATAACTCCTACAATGAGCAGTTCTTC. Translation: CASSGEDNSYNEQFF.

J is TRBJ1-2 and V is TRBV19, with D unresolved. The V gene lost 7 bases and the J gene lost 2 bases, with 11 bases spanning the gap. There are 13 residues in the CDR3. Germline lookup yields CDR1 LNHDA and CDR2 SQIVND (reference sequence). The CDR3 is CASKGGSNYGYTF. As DNA, the CDR3 is TGTGCCAGTAAAGGCGGCTCGAACTATGGCTACACCTTC.

The chain recombines TRBV5-1 with TRBJ2-3; D possibly corresponds to TRBD1 (6 bases). Germline V lookup: CDR1 SGHRS, CDR2 YFSETQ. The CDR3 has 14 amino acids. The ends were cut back, 0 bases at V and 5 bases at J, with 10 bases in the middle. The CDR3 DNA sequence: TGCGCCAGCAGCTTGGGGCAGGGGTTAGATACGCAGTATTTT. Protein: CASSLGQGLDTQYF.

This clone was counted once. V is TRBV6-1 and J is TRBJ2-7; D is unresolved. V gave up 5 bases and J gave up 5 bases, with 10 bases separating them. Germline V lookup: CDR1 MNHNS, CDR2 SASEGT. There are 12 residues in the CDR3. CDR3 in amino acids: CASSQRRDEQYF. Written as DNA, the CDR3 is TGTGCCAGCAGTCAACGTAGGGACGAGCAGTACTTC.

J is TRBJ2-3 and V is TRBV19; the D is unclear. The CDR3 sequence is 12 residues long. CDR1 and CDR2 (germline): LNHDA, SQIVND (reference sequence). Trimming removed 4 bases from V and 3 bases from J, with 5 bases in between. DNA of the CDR3: TGTGCCAGTAGTAAGTGGACAGATACGCAGTATTTT. This translates into CASSKWTDTQYF.

The chain joins TRBV30 to TRBJ2-7, with D tentatively TRBD1 or TRBD2 (6 bases each). Trimming pared 2 bases from V and 4 bases from J, leaving 18 bases between. The CDR3 spans 15 residues. Germline CDR1 and CDR2: GTSNPN and SVGIG (reference sequence). CDR3: CAWSFGGFGLYEQYF. In DNA, the CDR3 is TGTGCCTGGAGTTTCGGGGGCTTCGGTTTATACGAGCAGTACTTC.